This T cell receptor beta chain was captured by sequencing in a study of cytomegalovirus exposure and HLA in healthy donors. Study results and caveats: Most subjects had HLA-A and HLA-B alleles reportedly predicted accurately by TCR beta sequences. In a later analysis, TCR association rates varied by HLA locus: DRB1 most, HLA-C fewest.

As regards this clone: The antigen remains undetermined.

CDR1 is LGHNA, CDR2 YNFKEQ, per germline. The CDR3 spans 14 residues. The ends were cut back, 0 bases at V and 8 bases at J, with 10 bases in the middle. The PCR ran on 60 Vbeta and 13 Jbeta primers. Clones were sequenced by immunoSEQ multiplex PCR, and TCRdb holds only the in-frame ones, with some missing. The sample records approximately 150,000 clones, roughly 80% being singletons. Source material: PBMCs. This receptor was identified in a woman in her twenties or thirties in good health and CMV-seropositive. The chain combines TRBV4-2 with TRBJ1-4; D uncertain. The DNA of the CDR3 is TGTGCCAGCAGCCAAGAGGCCCCGGGGGAAAAACTGTTTTTT. This codes for CASSQEAPGEKLFF.